This entry lists 30 T cell receptor beta chains sequenced from one sample in a study of CD4 T cell repertoires in COVID-19. These memory T cells were uncultured and sequenced directly after ex vivo isolation. Profiling relied on immunoSEQ multiplex PCR, and the TCRdb table lists in-frame clones only, not all of them. The sample lists around 23,000 clones, approximately 93% occurring once. The specimen comprised circulating follicular helper CD4+ T cells (cTfh) from blood, sampled before the COVID-19 pandemic. All receptors come from a human donor who had COVID-19.

CDR3 nucleotides: TGTGCCAGCAGCACATCCGGGTCTCCTAATGAAAAACTGTTTTTT. Protein: CASSTSGSPNEKLFF. The chain carries TRBV9 and TRBJ1-4, with D unclear. V lost 4 bases and J 3 bases, leaving 13 bases between the germline ends. The CDR3 length is 15 residues. Germline CDR1 reads SGDLS; CDR2 reads YYNGEE.

Only one count was recorded for this clone. The rearrangement joins TRBV7-8 to TRBJ1-5; 8 bases agree with TRBD1. The CDR3 consists of 12 residues. Per the germline V gene, CDR1 is SGHVS and CDR2 is FQNEAQ. V trimming: 5 bases; J trimming: 11 bases; junction bases outside the gene matches: 5. The CDR3 region is CASSAGQGTQHF. The CDR3 nucleotides read TGTGCCAGCAGCGCAGGACAGGGAACCCAGCATTTT.

The CDR3 protein is CASTLRVGPYNEQFF. The CDR3 DNA sequence: TGTGCCAGCACCTTGCGGGTCGGGCCCTACAATGAGCAGTTCTTC. The chain is built from TRBV27 and TRBJ2-1; maybe TRBD2 (5 bases). V lost 7 bases and J lost 2, with 15 bases in between. There are 15 residues in the CDR3. Germline V gene sequence: CDR1 MNHEY, CDR2 SMNVEV (reference sequence).

The J gene is TRBJ2-7, the V gene TRBV29-1; D is perhaps TRBD2 (6 bases). Trimming stripped 4 bases from V and 5 bases from J, with 12 bases between. CDR1 and CDR2 from the germline V gene are SQVTM and ANQGSEA. The CDR3 consists of 12 residues. The CDR3 spells CSVGGGPNEQYF. DNA for the CDR3: TGCAGCGTTGGAGGAGGGCCAAACGAGCAGTACTTC.

This chain links TRBV7-9 with TRBJ1-1; TRBD1 is a possible D gene (5 bases). With 2 bases removed from V and 11 bases from J, the gap between germline ends came to 12 bases. Germline assignment: CDR1 SEHNR and CDR2 FQNEAQ (reference sequence). CDR3 length: 12 amino acids. CDR3 sequence reads: CASSLSEGAAFF. For the CDR3, the DNA is TGTGCCAGCAGCTTAAGCGAAGGGGCTGCTTTCTTT.

The chain employs TRBV28 and TRBJ2-7; 11 bases align to TRBD2. The CDR3 runs 17 residues. The germline CDR1 and CDR2 sequences are MDHEN and SYDVKM. The V gene end was trimmed by 5 bases and the J gene end by 0 bases; junction bases not matched to a gene: 9. Here the CDR3 DNA reads TGTGCCAGCAGTCTTTTGGCCACTAGCGGGAGCTCCTACGAGCAGTACTTC. Amino acids: CASSLLATSGSSYEQYF.

The J gene is TRBJ2-5, the V gene TRBV2; 8 nucleotides align to TRBD2. The germline CDR1 and CDR2 sequences are SNHLY and FYNNEI. The CDR3 length is 15 residues. With 9 bases clipped from V and 5 bases from J, the junction kept 14 bases outside the gene matches. The chain's CDR3 is CARTSGGLATETQYF. In DNA form, the CDR3 reads TGTGCCAGAACGTCTGGTGGACTAGCAACGGAGACCCAGTACTTC. Full variable domain (remainder filled in from reference TRBV2 and TRBJ2-5): EPEVTQTPSHQVTQMGQEVILRCVPISNHLYFYWYRQILGQKVEFLVSFYNNEISEKSEIFDDQFSVERPDGSNFTLKIRSTKLEDSAMYFCARTSGGLATETQYFGPGTRLLVL.

The V gene is TRBV2, the J gene TRBJ1-2, with no clear D. CDR1 and CDR2 from the germline V gene are SNHLY and FYNNEI. The CDR3 is 16 residues long. V was pared by 0 bases and J by 2 bases, with 13 bases between. Here the CDR3 DNA reads TGTGCCAGCAGTGAAGCGTTGCGGCAGCTAAACTATGGCTACACCTTC. Translating gives CASSEALRQLNYGYTF. Combining the CDR3 with reference TRBV2 and TRBJ1-2 gives the whole variable domain EPEVTQTPSHQVTQMGQEVILRCVPISNHLYFYWYRQILGQKVEFLVSFYNNEISEKSEIFDDQFSVERPDGSNFTLKIRSTKLEDSAMYFCASSEALRQLNYGYTFGSGTRLTVV.

The V call is TRBV5-4, the J call TRBJ1-3; a possible D gene is TRBD1 (5 bases). The CDR3 consists of 17 residues. V was clipped by 0 bases and J by 0 bases, with 13 bases between them. Per germline, CDR1 SGHNT and CDR2 YYREEE (reference sequence). CDR3 sequence reads: CASSLGGPALSGNTIYF. The DNA of the CDR3 is TGTGCCAGCAGCTTGGGGGGCCCCGCACTCTCTGGAAACACCATATATTTT.

This chain connects TRBV5-4 to TRBJ1-2, with unresolved D. Per the germline V gene, CDR1 is SGHNT and CDR2 is YYREEE (reference sequence). This CDR3 contains 14 residues. Deletions cut 2 bases from V and 3 bases from J, with 11 bases between. CDR3 coding DNA: TGTGCCAGCAGCTTTGGCGGGTTTGACTATGGCTACACCTTC. Encoded protein: CASSFGGFDYGYTF.

This chain links TRBV25-1 with TRBJ2-3, with TRBD2 as a possible D gene (5 bases). CDR1 is MGHDK, CDR2 SYGVNS, per germline. The CDR3 runs 15 residues. V dropped 5 bases and J dropped 4 bases, with 16 bases sitting between them. The CDR3 DNA reads TGTGCCAGCAGTACTCCGGGGTCAAGGGCAGATACGCAGTATTTT. It translates to CASSTPGSRADTQYF.

The genes are TRBV6-1 and TRBJ2-3; TRBD2 might be the D (5 bases). Germline V gives CDR1 MNHNS, CDR2 SASEGT. This CDR3 has 15 amino acids. The V gene lost 0 bases and the J gene lost 1 base, with 8 bases spanning the gap. As DNA, the CDR3 is TGTGCCAGCAGTGAAGCGCGGGTCGGCACAGATACGCAGTATTTT. Its protein product is CASSEARVGTDTQYF.

A word on this clone: A read error may produce the germline difference seen at one junction end. The chain joins TRBV4-1 to TRBJ2-7; TRBD2 matches 7 bases. This CDR3 spans 14 amino acids. CDR1 is MGHRA and CDR2 is YSYEKL in the germline V gene. CDR3 protein: CASSQERTRYPPIF. The CDR3 DNA reads TGCGCCAGCAGCCAAGAACGGACTAGATATCCCCCTATCTTC.

The CDR3 loop is CASSSYELRRGSGNTIYF. The CDR3 nucleotides are TGTGCCAGCAGCTCCTATGAACTAAGAAGGGGTTCAGGAAACACCATATATTTT. The V gene is TRBV5-6, the J gene TRBJ1-3, with a weak D call TRBD1 (5 bases). CDR1 and CDR2 (germline): SGHDT, YYEEEE. CDR3 length equals 18 residues. The ends were cut back, 3 bases at V and 4 bases at J, with 23 bases in the middle. Full variable domain (outside the CDR3, taken from reference TRBV5-6 and TRBJ1-3): DAGVTQSPTHLIKTRGQQVTLRCSPKSGHDTVSWYQQALGQGPQFIFQYYEEEERQRGNFPDRFSGHQFPNYSSELNVNALLLGDSALYLCASSSYELRRGSGNTIYFGEGSWLTVV.

The chain couples TRBV7-8 to TRBJ2-3; the match to TRBD2 covers 13 bases. The V gene's germline CDR1 is SGHVS and CDR2 FQNEAQ. V trimming: 4 bases; J trimming: 2 bases; junction bases outside the gene matches: 9. This CDR3 has 18 amino acids. Written as DNA, the CDR3 is TGTGCCAGCAGCTCGGGACTAGCGGGGCTTCTTAACACAGATACGCAGTATTTT. Residues: CASSSGLAGLLNTDTQYF. Filled out from reference TRBV7-8 and TRBJ2-3, the complete variable domain reads GAGVSQSPRYKVAKRGQDVALRCDPISGHVSLFWYQQALGQGPEFLTYFQNEAQLDKSGLPSDRFFAERPEGSVSTLKIQRTQQEDSAVYLCASSSGLAGLLNTDTQYFGPGTRLTVL.

This clone was seen just once. The chain links TRBV5-5 to TRBJ1-1; TRBD1 might be the D (5 bases). Germline-derived CDR1 and CDR2 are SGHKS and YYEKEE (reference sequence). V gave up 4 bases and J gave up 1 base, with 11 bases separating them. The CDR3 has 14 amino acids. CDR3 amino acids: CASSLQVANTEAFF. For the CDR3, the DNA is TGTGCCAGCAGCCTACAGGTGGCGAACACTGAAGCTTTCTTT.

The chain couples TRBV28 to TRBJ1-4, with 7 positions matching TRBD1. The CDR3 extends over 15 amino acids. Trimming took 2 bases from V and 6 from J; bases not matched to a gene: 6. Germline V CDR1 and CDR2: MDHEN, SYDVKM. The CDR3 region is CASSLATQGDEKLFF. As DNA, the CDR3 is TGTGCCAGCAGTTTAGCCACCCAGGGGGATGAAAAACTGTTTTTT.

CDR3 in DNA: TGTGCCAGCAGGGCGACTAGCGGGCGGGCTGTGACCCAGTACTTC. Translating it yields CASRATSGRAVTQYF. V gene TRBV6-1 combines with J gene TRBJ2-5; TRBD2 agrees at 10 bases. CDR3 length: 15 residues. V lost 6 bases, J lost 7 bases, and 11 bases stayed unmatched. CDR1 is MNHNS, CDR2 SASEGT, per germline.

The chain has TRBV7-9 and TRBJ1-4; no firm D call. Trimming shortened V by 5 bases and J by 6 bases, and 16 bases separated the two germline ends. Germline V gene data show CDR1 as SEHNR and CDR2 as FQNEAQ (reference sequence). The CDR3 sequence is 15 residues long. CDR3 nucleotide sequence: TGTGCCAGCAGCGGGAGGAACGGCGGGGATGAAAAACTGTTTTTT. It yields the protein CASSGRNGGDEKLFF.

V and J are TRBV6-1 and TRBJ2-7; 10 positions match TRBD1. CDR1 is MNHNS and CDR2 is SASEGT in the germline V gene. CDR3 size: 15 residues. The ends lost 4 bases at V and 3 bases at J; junction bases unmatched: 6. The CDR3 spells CASSGNGQGVYEQYF. CDR3 sequence (DNA): TGTGCCAGCAGTGGAAACGGACAGGGGGTCTACGAGCAGTACTTC.

V is TRBV7-8 and J is TRBJ2-1; D remains unclear. Trimming shortened V by 5 bases and J by 1 base, and 6 bases separated the two germline ends. The CDR3 has 13 amino acids. From germline, CDR1 is SGHVS and CDR2 FQNEAQ. The CDR3 sequence: CASSPSSYNEQFF. The CDR3 DNA is TGTGCCAGCAGCCCCTCGTCCTACAATGAGCAGTTCTTC.

The CDR3 region is CASSYSKWAINGYTF. DNA of the CDR3: TGTGCCAGCAGTTACTCAAAATGGGCGATTAATGGCTACACCTTC. The V call is TRBV6-5, the J call TRBJ1-2; no clear D. Germline lookup yields CDR1 MNHEY and CDR2 SVGAGI. The V and J ends lost 0 bases and 6 bases respectively, with 14 bases between them. This CDR3 spans 15 amino acids.

The rearrangement links TRBV7-8 to TRBJ1-2; D may be TRBD1 (5 bases). Germline V CDR1 and CDR2: SGHVS, FQNEAQ. The CDR3 consists of 15 residues. V lost 0 bases to trimming and J lost 4 bases, with 12 bases between them. CDR3 protein: CASSLAPQASYGYTF. CDR3 coding DNA: TGTGCCAGCAGCTTAGCCCCACAGGCGAGCTATGGCTACACCTTC.

This chain joins TRBV6-6 and TRBJ2-5, with 15 bases fitting TRBD2. The J segment lost 1 base and the V segment lost 5 bases, leaving 2 bases of the junction unmatched. Germline V gene sequence: CDR1 MNHNY, CDR2 SVGAGI (reference sequence). There are 16 residues in the CDR3. CDR3 protein: CASSGTSGGFQETQYF. The CDR3 bases are TGTGCCAGCAGTGGGACTAGCGGGGGGTTCCAAGAGACCCAGTACTTC.

The genes are TRBV25-1 and TRBJ2-4; D is perhaps TRBD1 (5 bases). CDR1 and CDR2 from the germline V gene are MGHDK and SYGVNS. The CDR3 spans 15 residues. The germline V and J ends were trimmed by 0 bases and 2 bases, with 8 bases remaining between them. In nucleotides, the CDR3 is TGTGCCAGCAGTGAATACCAGGGTCCCAAAAACATTCAGTACTTC. Translating it yields CASSEYQGPKNIQYF.

This sequence joins TRBV10-3 and TRBJ2-7; D remains unclear. V lost 4 bases and J lost 0, with 4 bases in between. The germline V gene encodes CDR1 ENHRY and CDR2 SYGVKD. This CDR3 is built from 12 residues. CDR3 nucleotide sequence: TGTGCCATCAGTGCGCGCTCCTACGAGCAGTACTTC. Translating gives CAISARSYEQYF.

This clone has a single count. The chain is built from TRBV5-4 and TRBJ1-1; 8 bases map to TRBD1. CDR1 SGHNT and CDR2 YYREEE come from the germline V gene (reference sequence). The CDR3 length is 15 residues. Unmatched junction bases numbered 9, after V lost 0 bases and J lost 8 bases. CDR3 sequence (DNA): TGTGCCAGCAGCTTGGCGCGGACAGGGCCAACAGAAGCTTTCTTT. It yields the protein CASSLARTGPTEAFF.

V gene TRBV11-3 combines with J gene TRBJ2-1; the D gene is possibly TRBD1 (5 bases). Germline CDR1 and CDR2: SGHNT and YENEEA. V shed 4 bases and J shed 0 bases, with 10 bases lying between them. The CDR3 spans 15 residues. The CDR3 region is CASSSTAVSYNEQFF. The CDR3 DNA sequence: TGTGCCAGCAGCTCGACAGCAGTCTCCTACAATGAGCAGTTCTTC.

J is TRBJ1-3 and V is TRBV19; 7 nucleotides match TRBD1. The CDR3 has 14 residues. With V trimmed by 7 bases and J by 0 bases, 3 bases remained unmatched. Germline lookup yields CDR1 LNHDA and CDR2 SQIVND (reference sequence). The CDR3: CASTGTASGNTIYF. The CDR3 coding sequence is TGTGCCAGTACAGGGACAGCCTCTGGAAACACCATATATTTT.

This clone was recorded once. This rearrangement joins TRBV7-9 to TRBJ2-3; the D is unclear. Looked up from germline, CDR1 is SEHNR and CDR2 is FQNEAQ (reference sequence). Trimming pared 5 bases from V and 6 bases from J, leaving 6 bases between. The CDR3 consists of 11 residues. CDR3 bases: TGTGCCAGCAGCCCTCTGGATACGCAGTATTTT. Translation gives CASSPLDTQYF.